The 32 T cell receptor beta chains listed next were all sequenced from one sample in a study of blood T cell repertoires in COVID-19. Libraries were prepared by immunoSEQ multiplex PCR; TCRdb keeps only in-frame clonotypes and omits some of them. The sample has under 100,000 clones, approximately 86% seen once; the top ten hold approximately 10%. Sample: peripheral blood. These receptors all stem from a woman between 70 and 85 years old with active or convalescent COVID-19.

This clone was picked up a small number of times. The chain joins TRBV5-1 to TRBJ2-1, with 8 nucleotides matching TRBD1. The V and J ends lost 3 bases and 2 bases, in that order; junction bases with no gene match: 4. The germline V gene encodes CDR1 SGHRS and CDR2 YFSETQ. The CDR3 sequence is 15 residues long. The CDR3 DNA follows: TGCGCCAGCAGCTCCTCGACAGGGGCCTACAATGAGCAGTTCTTC. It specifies CASSSSTGAYNEQFF.

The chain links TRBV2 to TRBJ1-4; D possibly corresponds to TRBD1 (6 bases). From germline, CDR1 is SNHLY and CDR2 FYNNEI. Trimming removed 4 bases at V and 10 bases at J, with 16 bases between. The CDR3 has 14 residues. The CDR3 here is CASSANQGFGKLFF. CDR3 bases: TGTGCCAGCAGTGCGAACCAGGGGTTTGGAAAACTGTTTTTT.

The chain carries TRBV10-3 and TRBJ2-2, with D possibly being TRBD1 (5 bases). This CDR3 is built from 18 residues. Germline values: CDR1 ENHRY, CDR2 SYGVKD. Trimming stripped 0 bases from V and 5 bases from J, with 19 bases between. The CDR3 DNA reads TGTGCCATCAGTGAGTCGGGGCGGTCATATTATAATACCGGGGAGCTGTTTTTT. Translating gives CAISESGRSYYNTGELFF.

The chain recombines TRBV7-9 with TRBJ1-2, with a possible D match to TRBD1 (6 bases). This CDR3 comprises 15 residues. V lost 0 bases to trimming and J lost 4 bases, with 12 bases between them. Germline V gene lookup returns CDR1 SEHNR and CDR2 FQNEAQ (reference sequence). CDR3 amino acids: CASSLALTGPYGYTF. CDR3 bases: TGTGCCAGCAGCTTAGCGCTGACAGGCCCCTATGGCTACACCTTC. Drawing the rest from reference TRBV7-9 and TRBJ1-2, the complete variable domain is DTGVSQNPRHKITKRGQNVTFRCDPISEHNRLYWYRQTLGQGPEFLTYFQNEAQLEKSRLLSDRFSAERPKGSFSTLEIQRTEQGDSAMYLCASSLALTGPYGYTFGSGTRLTVV.

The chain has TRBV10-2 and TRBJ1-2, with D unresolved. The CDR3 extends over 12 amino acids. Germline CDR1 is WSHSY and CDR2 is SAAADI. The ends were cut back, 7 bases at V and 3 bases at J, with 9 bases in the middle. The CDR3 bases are TGCGCCAGCACGGGTGGCGACTATGGCTACACCTTC. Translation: CASTGGDYGYTF.

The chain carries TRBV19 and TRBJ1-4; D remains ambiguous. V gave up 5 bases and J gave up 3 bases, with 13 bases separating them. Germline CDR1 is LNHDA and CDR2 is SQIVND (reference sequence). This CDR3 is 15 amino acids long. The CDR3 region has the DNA TGTGCCAGTAGTTTCGCAGGAAACGCTAATGAAAAACTGTTTTTT. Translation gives CASSFAGNANEKLFF.

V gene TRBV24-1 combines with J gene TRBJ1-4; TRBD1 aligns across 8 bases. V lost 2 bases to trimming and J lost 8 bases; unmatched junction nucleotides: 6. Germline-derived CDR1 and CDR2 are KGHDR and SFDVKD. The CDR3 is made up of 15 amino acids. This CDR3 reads CATSDSGQGGEKLFF. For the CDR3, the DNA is TGTGCCACCAGTGATTCTGGACAGGGAGGAGAAAAACTGTTTTTT.

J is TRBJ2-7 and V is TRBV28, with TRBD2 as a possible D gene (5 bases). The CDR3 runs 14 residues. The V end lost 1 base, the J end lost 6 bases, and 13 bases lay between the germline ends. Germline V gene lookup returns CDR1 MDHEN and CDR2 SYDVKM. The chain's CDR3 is CASSLYFGVGEQYF. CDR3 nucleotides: TGTGCCAGCAGTTTATATTTCGGGGTGGGCGAGCAGTACTTC. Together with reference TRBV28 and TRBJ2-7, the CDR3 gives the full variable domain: DVKVTQSSRYLVKRTGEKVFLECVQDMDHENMFWYRQDPGLGLRLIYFSYDVKMKEKGDIPEGYSVSREKKERFSLILESASTNQTSMYLCASSLYFGVGEQYFGPGTRLTVT.

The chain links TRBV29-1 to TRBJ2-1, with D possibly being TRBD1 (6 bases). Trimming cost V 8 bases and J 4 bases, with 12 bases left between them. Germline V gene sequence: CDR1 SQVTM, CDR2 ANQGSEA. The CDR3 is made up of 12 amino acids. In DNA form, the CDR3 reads TGCAGCTCCTCGACAGGTTACAATGAGCAGTTCTTC. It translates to CSSSTGYNEQFF.

For the CDR3, the DNA is TGTGCCAGCAGTTTTGGGACAGGGGAGCAGAGGGGTGGCTACACCTTC. This codes for CASSFGTGEQRGGYTF. This chain uses TRBV28 with TRBJ1-2, with 10 bases aligning to TRBD1. J was trimmed by 7 bases and V by 3 bases; bases with no gene match: 11. The CDR3 spans 16 residues. The germline V gene encodes CDR1 MDHEN and CDR2 SYDVKM.

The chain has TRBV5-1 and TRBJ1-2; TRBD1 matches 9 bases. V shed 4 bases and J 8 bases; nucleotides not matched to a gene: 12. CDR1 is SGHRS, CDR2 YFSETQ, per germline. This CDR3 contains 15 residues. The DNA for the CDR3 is TGCGCCAGCAGCAATCCGGGACAGGGCATCCTAGGCTACACCTTC. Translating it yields CASSNPGQGILGYTF.

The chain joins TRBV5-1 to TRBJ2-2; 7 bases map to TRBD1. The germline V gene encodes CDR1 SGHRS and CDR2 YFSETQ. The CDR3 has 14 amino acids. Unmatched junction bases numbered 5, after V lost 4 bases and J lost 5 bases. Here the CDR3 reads CASSRQGETGELFF. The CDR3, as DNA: TGCGCCAGCAGCAGACAGGGAGAGACCGGGGAGCTGTTTTTT.

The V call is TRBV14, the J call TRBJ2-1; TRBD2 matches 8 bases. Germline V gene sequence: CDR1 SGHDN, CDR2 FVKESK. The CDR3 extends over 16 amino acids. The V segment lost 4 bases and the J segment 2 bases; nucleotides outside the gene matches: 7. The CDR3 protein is CASSLRGGLAYNEQFF. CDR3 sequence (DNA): TGTGCCAGCAGCCTACGGGGGGGCCTCGCCTACAATGAGCAGTTCTTC.

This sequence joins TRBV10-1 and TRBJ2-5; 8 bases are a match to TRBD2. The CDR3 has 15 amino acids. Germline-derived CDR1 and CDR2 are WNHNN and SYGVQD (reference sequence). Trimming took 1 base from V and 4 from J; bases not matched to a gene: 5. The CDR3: CASSEFSGAPETQYF. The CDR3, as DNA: TGCGCCAGCAGTGAGTTTAGCGGGGCCCCAGAGACCCAGTACTTC.

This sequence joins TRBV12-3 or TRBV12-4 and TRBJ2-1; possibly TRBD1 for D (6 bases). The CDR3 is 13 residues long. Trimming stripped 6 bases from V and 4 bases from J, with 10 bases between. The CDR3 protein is CASSYDRYNEQFF. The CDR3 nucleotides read TGTGCCAGCAGCTATGACAGGTACAATGAGCAGTTCTTC.

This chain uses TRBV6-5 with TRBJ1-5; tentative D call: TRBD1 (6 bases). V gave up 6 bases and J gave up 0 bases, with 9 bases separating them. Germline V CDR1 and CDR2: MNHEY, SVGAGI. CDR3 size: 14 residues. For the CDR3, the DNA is TGTGCCAGCAGCGGACAGAATAGCAATCAGCCCCAGCATTTT. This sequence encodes CASSGQNSNQPQHF.

The CDR3 nucleotides are TGTGCCAGCAGTCTTGAAGGTAAGGCGGGCACTGAAGCTTTCTTT. This encodes CASSLEGKAGTEAFF. The V and J genes are TRBV11-3 and TRBJ1-1, with no clear D. CDR3 size: 15 residues. Germline assignment: CDR1 SGHNT and CDR2 YENEEA. Trimming took 6 bases from V and 4 from J, leaving 18 bases between them.

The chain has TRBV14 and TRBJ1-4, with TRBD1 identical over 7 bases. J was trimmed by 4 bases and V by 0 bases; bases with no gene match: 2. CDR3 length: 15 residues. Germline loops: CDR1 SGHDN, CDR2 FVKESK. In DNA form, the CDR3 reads TGTGCCAGCAGCCAAGAACAGGGGAATAATGAAAAACTGTTTTTT. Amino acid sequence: CASSQEQGNNEKLFF.

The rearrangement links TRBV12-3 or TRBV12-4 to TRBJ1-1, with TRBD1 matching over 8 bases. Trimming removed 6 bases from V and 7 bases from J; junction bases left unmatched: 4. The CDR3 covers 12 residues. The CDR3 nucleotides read TGTGCCAGCAGCTACGGACAGGGTGAAGCTTTCTTT. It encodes CASSYGQGEAFF.

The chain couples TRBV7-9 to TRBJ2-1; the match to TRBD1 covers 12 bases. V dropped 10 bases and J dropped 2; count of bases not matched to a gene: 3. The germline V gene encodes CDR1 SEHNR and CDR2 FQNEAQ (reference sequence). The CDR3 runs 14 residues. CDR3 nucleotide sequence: TGTGCCACAGGGACAGGGGGCCCCTACAATGAGCAGTTCTTC. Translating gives CATGTGGPYNEQFF. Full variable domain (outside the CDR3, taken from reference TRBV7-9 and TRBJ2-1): DTGVSQNPRHKITKRGQNVTFRCDPISEHNRLYWYRQTLGQGPEFLTYFQNEAQLEKSRLLSDRFSAERPKGSFSTLEIQRTEQGDSAMYLCATGTGGPYNEQFFGPGTRLTVL.

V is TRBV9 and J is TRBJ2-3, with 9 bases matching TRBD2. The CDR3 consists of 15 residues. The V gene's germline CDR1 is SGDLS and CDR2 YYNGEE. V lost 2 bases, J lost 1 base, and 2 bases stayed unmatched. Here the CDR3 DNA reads TGTGCCAGCAGCGTTAGCGGGGGTGGCACAGATACGCAGTATTTT. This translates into CASSVSGGGTDTQYF.

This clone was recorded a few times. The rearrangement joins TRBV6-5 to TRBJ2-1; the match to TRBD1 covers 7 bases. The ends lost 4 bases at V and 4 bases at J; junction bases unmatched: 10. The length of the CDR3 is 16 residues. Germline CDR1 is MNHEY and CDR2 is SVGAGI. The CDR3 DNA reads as TGTGCCAGCAGTTCACTCCTTGGGACAGCTTACAATGAGCAGTTCTTC. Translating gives CASSSLLGTAYNEQFF.

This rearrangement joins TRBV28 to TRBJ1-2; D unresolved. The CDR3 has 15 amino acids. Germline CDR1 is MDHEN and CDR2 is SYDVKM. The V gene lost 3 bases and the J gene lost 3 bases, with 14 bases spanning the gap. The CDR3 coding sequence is TGTGCCAGCAGTTTTAGTAGTAACTTCCACTATGGCTACACCTTC. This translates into CASSFSSNFHYGYTF.

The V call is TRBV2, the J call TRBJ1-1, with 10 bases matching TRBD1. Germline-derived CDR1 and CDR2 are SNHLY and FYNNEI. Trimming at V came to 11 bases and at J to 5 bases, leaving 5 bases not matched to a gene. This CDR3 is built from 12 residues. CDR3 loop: CAGTGVATEAFF. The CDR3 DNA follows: TGTGCCGGGACAGGGGTGGCGACTGAAGCTTTCTTT.

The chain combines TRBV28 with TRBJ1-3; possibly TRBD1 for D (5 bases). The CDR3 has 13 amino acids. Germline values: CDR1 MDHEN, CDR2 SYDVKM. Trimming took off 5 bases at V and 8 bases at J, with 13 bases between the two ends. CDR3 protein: CASSSRVLDTIYF. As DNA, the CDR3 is TGTGCCAGCAGTAGCAGGGTCCTAGACACCATATATTTT.

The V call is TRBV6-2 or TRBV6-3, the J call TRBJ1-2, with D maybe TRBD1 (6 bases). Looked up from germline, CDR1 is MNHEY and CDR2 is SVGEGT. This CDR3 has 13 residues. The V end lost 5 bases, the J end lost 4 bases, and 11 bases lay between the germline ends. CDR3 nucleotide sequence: TGTGCCAGCAGTCCCGAGGACAGCTATGGCTACACCTTC. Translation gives CASSPEDSYGYTF.

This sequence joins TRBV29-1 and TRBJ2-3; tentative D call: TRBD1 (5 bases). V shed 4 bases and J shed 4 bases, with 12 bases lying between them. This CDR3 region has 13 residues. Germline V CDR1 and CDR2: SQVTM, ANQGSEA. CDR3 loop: CSVVRVGADTQYF. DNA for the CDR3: TGCAGCGTTGTCAGGGTTGGAGCAGATACGCAGTATTTT.

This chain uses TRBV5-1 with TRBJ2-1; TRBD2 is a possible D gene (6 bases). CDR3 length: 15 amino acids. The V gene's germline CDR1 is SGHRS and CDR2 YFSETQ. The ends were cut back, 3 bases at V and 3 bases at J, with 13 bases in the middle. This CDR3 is CASSSPGTYYNEQFF. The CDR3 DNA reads TGCGCCAGCAGCTCACCCGGGACTTACTACAATGAGCAGTTCTTC.

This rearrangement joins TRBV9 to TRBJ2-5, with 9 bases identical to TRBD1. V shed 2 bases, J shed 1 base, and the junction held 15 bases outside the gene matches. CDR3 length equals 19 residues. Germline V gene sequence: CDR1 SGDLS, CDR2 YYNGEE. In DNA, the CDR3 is TGTGCCAGCAGCGTGACCTCTGGGGACACAGGGGGCACCCAAGAGACCCAGTACTTC. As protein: CASSVTSGDTGGTQETQYF.

DNA for the CDR3: TGCGCCAGCAGCTTGGATTCAGGGGGCGGTTCACCCCTCCACTTT. It specifies CASSLDSGGGSPLHF. The chain combines TRBV5-1 with TRBJ1-6; 8 nucleotides match TRBD1. The CDR3 is made up of 15 amino acids. Trimming removed 0 bases from V and 9 bases from J; junction bases left unmatched: 5. Germline V gives CDR1 SGHRS, CDR2 YFSETQ. Using reference TRBV5-1 and TRBJ1-6 for the parts outside the CDR3, the full variable domain is KAGVTQTPRYLIKTRGQQVTLSCSPISGHRSVSWYQQTPGQGLQFLFEYFSETQRNKGNFPGRFSGRQFSNSRSEMNVSTLELGDSALYLCASSLDSGGGSPLHFGNGTRLTVT.

CDR3 bases: TGTTTCGTTGGGACAGGGGGCGACGAGCAGTACTTC. The encoded protein is CFVGTGGDEQYF. The chain recombines TRBV5-4 with TRBJ2-7; 12 positions match TRBD1. There are 12 residues in the CDR3. Germline CDR1 SGHNT, CDR2 YYREEE (reference sequence).

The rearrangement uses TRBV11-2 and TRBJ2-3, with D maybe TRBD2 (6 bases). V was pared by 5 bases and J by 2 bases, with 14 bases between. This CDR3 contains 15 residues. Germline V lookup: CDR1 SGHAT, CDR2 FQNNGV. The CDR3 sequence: CASSVGSGYTDTQYF. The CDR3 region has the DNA TGTGCCAGCAGCGTGGGAAGCGGGTACACAGATACGCAGTATTTT.